This T cell receptor (beta chain) derives from a study of blood T cell repertoires in COVID-19. Turning to the study itself: Italy, Spain and the United States were the sources of the convalescent and acute COVID-19 samples. T cells, B-cell-depleted T cells, or PBMCs supplied cDNA or gDNA.

Trimming removed 1 base from V and 2 bases from J, with 11 bases in between. The CDR3 has 15 residues. Germline V gene lookup returns CDR1 MNHNS and CDR2 SASEGT. As processed by the authors: Counts of nucleated cells, estimated from reference gene primer amplification, were obtained. TCRdb's copy holds only in-frame clones and misses some; the assay was immunoSEQ multiplex PCR. V and J calls plus clone size are reproduced from that table; the DNA served to infer D and trimming. The sample lists around 80,000 clones; roughly four fifths were seen once. V is TRBV6-1 and J is TRBJ1-2; D unclear. Source material: peripheral blood. The TCR was taken from a human donor in a cohort sampled during active COVID-19. The CDR3 DNA reads as TGTGCCAGCAGTGAAGGCGTGTCGGAGAACTATGGCTACACCTTC. Its protein product is CASSEGVSENYGYTF.